The present TCR beta chain was sequenced within a study of cytomegalovirus exposure and HLA in healthy donors. Study conclusions and caveats: Sequencing likely generated an artifact that appeared as a cluster of highly shared sequence variants. There were some V segments, including TRBV6-2 and TRBV6-3, excluded as indistinguishable. Apart from CMV serostatus, no immune exposure information was available.

Both 60 Vbeta primers and 13 Jbeta primers went into the PCR. Method: immunoSEQ multiplex PCR; TCRdb's copy keeps in-frame clones and lacks some. The sample lists about 200,000 clones, around 79% occurring once. CDR1 and CDR2 (germline): KGHSH, LQKENI. The CDR3 runs to 13 residues. V was clipped by 3 bases and J by 2 bases, with 8 bases between them. Comments on this clone: Its antigen is unknown.

The sample consisted of PBMCs. The V and J genes are TRBV18 and TRBJ2-7; no definite D call. This clonotype was sampled from a girl aged 2 to 9 in good health and CMV-seronegative. CDR3 loop: CASSPPVTYEQYF. The DNA of the CDR3 is TGTGCCAGCTCACCCCCCGTTACCTACGAGCAGTACTTC.